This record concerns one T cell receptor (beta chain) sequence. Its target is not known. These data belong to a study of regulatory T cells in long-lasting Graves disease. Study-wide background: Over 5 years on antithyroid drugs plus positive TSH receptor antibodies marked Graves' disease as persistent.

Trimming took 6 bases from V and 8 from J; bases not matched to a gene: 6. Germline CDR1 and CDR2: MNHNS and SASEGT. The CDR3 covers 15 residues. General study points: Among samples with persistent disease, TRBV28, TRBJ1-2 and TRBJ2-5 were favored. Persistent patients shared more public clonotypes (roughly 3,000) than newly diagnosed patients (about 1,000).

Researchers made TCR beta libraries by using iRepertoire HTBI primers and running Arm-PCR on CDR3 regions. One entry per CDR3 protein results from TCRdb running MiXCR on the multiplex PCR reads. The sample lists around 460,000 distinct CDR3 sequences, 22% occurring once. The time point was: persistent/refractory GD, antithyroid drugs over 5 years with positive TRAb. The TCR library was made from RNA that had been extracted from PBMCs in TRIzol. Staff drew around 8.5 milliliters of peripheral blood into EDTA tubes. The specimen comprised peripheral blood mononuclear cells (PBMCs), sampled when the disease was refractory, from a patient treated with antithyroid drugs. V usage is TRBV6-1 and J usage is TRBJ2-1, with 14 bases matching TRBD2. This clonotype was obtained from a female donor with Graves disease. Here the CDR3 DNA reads TGTGCCAGCAGCCCGGGACTAGCGGGAGTCTATGAGCAGTTCTTC. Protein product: CASSPGLAGVYEQFF.